These 22 T cell receptor beta chains originate from one sample sequenced in a study of blood T cell repertoires in COVID-19. TCRdb's copy holds only in-frame clones and misses some; the assay was immunoSEQ multiplex PCR. The data hold some 400,000 clones, with 89% observed a single time. Sequencing used PBMCs or T cells enriched from blood (not recorded which). Every receptor here comes from a woman aged 30 to 39 who had recovered from COVID-19.

The chain has TRBV27 and TRBJ2-7; tentative D call: TRBD1 (6 bases). Germline lookup yields CDR1 MNHEY and CDR2 SMNVEV (reference sequence). V shed 3 bases and J shed 0 bases, with 15 bases lying between them. This CDR3 is 16 amino acids long. The CDR3 protein is CASSLGGTGHSYEQYF. CDR3 DNA sequence: TGTGCCAGCAGTTTGGGTGGGACGGGACACTCCTACGAGCAGTACTTC.

The sample holds many counts of this clone. The rearrangement links TRBV21-1 to TRBJ2-7; TRBD1, the table's D call, lacks a check against the DNA. TRBV21-1 constitutes a pseudogene. CDR3 size: 14 residues. CDR3 in DNA: TGTGCCAGCAGCAGGGGACAGGGGGTATTAGAGCAGTACTTC. Translating gives CASSRGQGVLEQYF.

This clone came up once. The genes are TRBV5-4 and TRBJ1-5, with D tentatively TRBD1 (5 bases). V lost 3 bases and J lost 3, with 13 bases in between. The CDR3 contains 15 residues. Germline assignment: CDR1 SGHNT and CDR2 YYREEE (reference sequence). The CDR3: CASSSGLGANQPQHF. The CDR3 nucleotides are TGTGCCAGCAGCTCAGGCTTAGGGGCCAATCAGCCCCAGCATTTT.

The genes are TRBV27 and TRBJ1-2; TRBD1 aligns across 9 bases. This CDR3 has 14 residues. J lost 8 bases, V lost 6 bases, and 10 bases had no gene match. The germline V gene encodes CDR1 MNHEY and CDR2 SMNVEV (reference sequence). The CDR3 here is CASRIQGALGGYTF. CDR3 nucleotides: TGTGCCAGCAGAATACAGGGGGCATTGGGGGGCTACACCTTC.

The CDR3 nucleotides read TGTGCCAGCAGCCAAGTAGCGGGCCTGTCGGGCGAGCAGTACTTC. As protein: CASSQVAGLSGEQYF. The V and J genes are TRBV3-1 (or the pseudogene TRBV3-2) and TRBJ2-7, with TRBD2 matching 7 bases. With 1 base clipped from V and 6 bases from J, the junction kept 9 bases outside the gene matches. Germline V gene sequence: CDR1 LGHDT, CDR2 YNNKEL (reference sequence). The CDR3 length is 15 residues.

This sequence joins TRBV7-9 and TRBJ1-6; 7 bases fit TRBD1. Germline-derived CDR1 and CDR2 are SEHNR and FQNEAQ (reference sequence). The CDR3 length is 15 residues. Losses at the gene ends were 6 bases for V and 1 base for J; bases not matched to a gene: 3. CDR3 bases: TGTGCCAGCAGTTCGGGACAGTCCTATAATTCACCCCTCCACTTT. Translation gives CASSSGQSYNSPLHF. The full variable domain, with the rest looked up from reference TRBV7-9 and TRBJ1-6, is DTGVSQNPRHKITKRGQNVTFRCDPISEHNRLYWYRQTLGQGPEFLTYFQNEAQLEKSRLLSDRFSAERPKGSFSTLEIQRTEQGDSAMYLCASSSGQSYNSPLHFGNGTRLTVT.

J is TRBJ1-1 and V is TRBV5-6; 8 bases match TRBD1. V shed 3 bases and J 3 bases; nucleotides not matched to a gene: 7. Germline loops: CDR1 SGHDT, CDR2 YYEEEE. The CDR3 extends over 15 amino acids. CDR3 region: CASSSPGGAYTEAFF. CDR3 in DNA: TGTGCCAGCAGCTCCCCAGGGGGCGCATACACTGAAGCTTTCTTT. Variable domain in full (rest from reference TRBV5-6 and TRBJ1-1): DAGVTQSPTHLIKTRGQQVTLRCSPKSGHDTVSWYQQALGQGPQFIFQYYEEEERQRGNFPDRFSGHQFPNYSSELNVNALLLGDSALYLCASSSPGGAYTEAFFGQGTRLTVV.

The V call is TRBV5-1, the J call TRBJ1-2; TRBD1 matches at 7 bases. Germline assignment: CDR1 SGHRS and CDR2 YFSETQ. The CDR3 sequence is 14 residues long. The V segment lost 0 bases and the J segment 4 bases; nucleotides outside the gene matches: 3. CDR3 amino acids: CASSLGQGVYGYTF. The CDR3 nucleotides are TGCGCCAGCAGCTTGGGGCAGGGGGTCTATGGCTACACCTTC.

As DNA, the CDR3 is TGTGCCAGCAGCTTAACAGGAGGGGGCGCGGTGTATTTT. Its protein product is CASSLTGGGAVYF. The chain has TRBV7-3 and TRBJ2-3, with a possible D match to TRBD1 (7 bases). CDR3 size: 13 residues. V was trimmed by 0 bases and J by 14 bases, leaving 15 bases between them. The germline V gene has CDR1 SGHTA and CDR2 FQGTGA. Combining the CDR3 with reference TRBV7-3 and TRBJ2-3 gives the whole variable domain GAGVSQTPSNKVTEKGKYVELRCDPISGHTALYWYRQSLGQGPEFLIYFQGTGAADDSGLPNDRFFAVRPEGSVSTLKIQRTERGDSAVYLCASSLTGGGAVYFGPGTRLTVL.

As DNA, the CDR3 is TGTGCCAGCAGCCTGCTAGCGGGAAGCTACAATGAGCAGTTCTTC. Encoded protein: CASSLLAGSYNEQFF. This chain uses TRBV14 with TRBJ2-1; 9 bases map to TRBD2. After removal of 4 bases from V and 3 bases from J, the junction contained 4 bases not matched to a gene. The CDR3 is 15 residues long. Germline values: CDR1 SGHDN, CDR2 FVKESK.

The table lists this clone with a few counts. This rearrangement joins TRBV7-3 to TRBJ1-1; possible D gene TRBD1, 5 bases. Germline CDR1 SGHTA, CDR2 FQGTGA. This CDR3 has 16 residues. Trimming stripped 2 bases from V and 1 base from J, with 14 bases between. CDR3 loop: CASSLRGGLGNTEAFF. The CDR3 DNA sequence: TGTGCCAGCAGCTTACGCGGGGGTCTGGGGAACACTGAAGCTTTCTTT.

The J gene is TRBJ2-5, the V gene TRBV25-1; 7 bases line up with TRBD1. Germline assignment: CDR1 MGHDK and CDR2 SYGVNS. The V gene end was trimmed by 2 bases and the J gene end by 4 bases; junction bases not matched to a gene: 4. The CDR3 extends over 14 amino acids. The CDR3 here is CASSEPGGTETQYF. CDR3 sequence (DNA): TGTGCCAGCAGTGAACCAGGGGGTACAGAGACCCAGTACTTC.

The genes are TRBV5-1 and TRBJ1-4; 7 bases fit TRBD1. The CDR3 extends over 14 amino acids. The J segment lost 8 bases and the V segment lost 2 bases, leaving 6 bases of the junction unmatched. Germline CDR1 and CDR2: SGHRS and YFSETQ. The CDR3 nucleotides read TGCGCCAGCAGCTTAGGCCAGGGGGGAGAAAAACTGTTTTTT. Its protein product is CASSLGQGGEKLFF.

The V call is TRBV29-1, the J call TRBJ2-5; 10 bases match TRBD2. Germline CDR1 SQVTM, CDR2 ANQGSEA. The CDR3 spans 14 residues. V dropped 7 bases and J dropped 5; count of bases not matched to a gene: 10. The CDR3 here is CSASGGREVETQYF. In nucleotides, the CDR3 is TGCAGCGCTAGCGGGGGAAGGGAGGTGGAGACCCAGTACTTC.

CDR3 in DNA: TGCAGCGTTGAACTGACAGCTAACACTGAAGCTTTCTTT. It is translated as CSVELTANTEAFF. This sequence joins TRBV29-1 and TRBJ1-1, with a possible D match to TRBD1 (5 bases). Germline V CDR1 and CDR2: SQVTM, ANQGSEA. The V end lost 2 bases, the J end lost 2 bases, and 9 bases lay between the germline ends. The CDR3 is made up of 13 amino acids.

The CDR3 spells CASSPRQGRLSAQYF. CDR3 bases: TGTGCCAGTAGTCCGAGGCAGGGGCGCCTCAGTGCGCAGTACTTC. The chain uses TRBV19 and TRBJ2-7; perhaps TRBD1 as D (6 bases). This CDR3 comprises 15 residues. Germline CDR1 reads LNHDA; CDR2 reads SQIVND (reference sequence). Trimming stripped 5 bases from V and 9 bases from J, with 23 bases between.

Only one count was recorded for this clone. The chain joins TRBV5-1 to TRBJ2-7; 9 nucleotides match TRBD1. V gave up 6 bases and J gave up 4 bases; unmatched junction bases: 8. Germline V CDR1 and CDR2: SGHRS, YFSETQ. The CDR3 has 14 amino acids. CDR3 sequence (DNA): TGCGCCAGCAACGACGGGACAGGGATTTACGAGCAGTACTTC. Amino acid sequence: CASNDGTGIYEQYF.

V gene TRBV28 combines with J gene TRBJ1-2, with TRBD1 matching over 7 bases. Germline CDR1 is MDHEN and CDR2 is SYDVKM. The V gene end was trimmed by 5 bases and the J gene end by 5 bases; junction bases not matched to a gene: 8. The CDR3 runs to 14 residues. CDR3 loop: CASSTPRGEYGYTF. The DNA for the CDR3 is TGTGCCAGCAGTACCCCCAGGGGGGAATATGGCTACACCTTC.

The chain has TRBV20-1 and TRBJ2-1; D gene uncertain. The CDR3 is made up of 11 amino acids. Germline V CDR1 and CDR2: DFQATT, SNEGSKA (reference sequence). Trimming stripped 7 bases from V and 6 bases from J, with 10 bases between. The CDR3 bases are TGCAGTGTCCCTTACTTCAATGAGCAGTTCTTC. Encoded protein: CSVPYFNEQFF.

This rearrangement joins TRBV4-2 to TRBJ2-7; 11 nucleotides agree with TRBD2. The junction had 13 bases not matched to a gene; V was cut back by 0 bases and J by 9 bases. Germline assignment: CDR1 LGHNA and CDR2 YNFKEQ. This CDR3 has 17 residues. CDR3 loop: CASSQESGLGTSGAQYF. The CDR3 region has the DNA TGTGCCAGCAGCCAAGAAAGCGGCTTGGGGACTAGCGGAGCGCAGTACTTC.

The rearrangement uses TRBV13 and TRBJ2-2, with 8 bases aligning to TRBD2. Germline-derived CDR1 and CDR2 are PRHDT and FYEKMQ (reference sequence). Germline trimming cut 4 bases from V and 4 bases from J; bases unmatched to any gene: 14. This CDR3 has 18 amino acids. The CDR3: CASSYYKGSGGITGELFF. In DNA, the CDR3 is TGTGCCAGCAGCTACTATAAAGGCAGCGGGGGAATCACCGGGGAGCTGTTTTTT.

The rearrangement uses TRBV3-1 (or the pseudogene TRBV3-2) and TRBJ2-1; tentative D call: TRBD1 (5 bases). The CDR3 is made up of 15 amino acids. Germline V CDR1 and CDR2: LGHDT, YNNKEL (reference sequence). Trimming pared 4 bases from V and 5 bases from J, leaving 15 bases between. The CDR3 sequence is CASSLSGPWDNEQFF. The CDR3 DNA reads as TGTGCCAGCAGCCTCTCAGGGCCCTGGGACAATGAGCAGTTCTTC.